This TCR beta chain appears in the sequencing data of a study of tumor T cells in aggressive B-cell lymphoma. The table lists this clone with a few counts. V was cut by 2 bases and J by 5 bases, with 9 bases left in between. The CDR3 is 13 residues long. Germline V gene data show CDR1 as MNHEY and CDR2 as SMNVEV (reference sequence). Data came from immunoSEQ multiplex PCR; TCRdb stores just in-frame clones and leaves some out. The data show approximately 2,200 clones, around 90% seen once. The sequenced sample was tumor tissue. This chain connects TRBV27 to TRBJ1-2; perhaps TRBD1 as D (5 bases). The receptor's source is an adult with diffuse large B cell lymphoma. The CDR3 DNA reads TGTGCCAGCAGTTTAGGGGGAGGGTATGGCTACACCTTC. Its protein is CASSLGGGYGYTF.